The following is a TCR beta chain sequence with its context. The sample comes from a study of CD8 T cells in Susac syndrome. V lost 8 bases and J 3 bases, leaving 5 bases between the germline ends. This CDR3 has 11 amino acids. Per the germline V gene, CDR1 is SNHLY and CDR2 is FYNNEI. RNA totalling roughly 0.5 to 1 ug underwent reverse transcription with random hexamers. MiXCR, run by TCRdb on the immunoSEQ multiplex PCR reads, gives a single entry per CDR3 protein. In the table there are 200,000 to 300,000 distinct CDR3 sequences, almost 97% of which are singletons. Sequenced: CD4+ T cells from PBMCs. This receptor was identified in a human donor with Susac syndrome. J is TRBJ1-3 and V is TRBV2, with D uncertain. Written as DNA, the CDR3 is TGTGCCAGCCGTTATGGAAACACCATATATTTT. It translates to CASRYGNTIYF. The whole variable domain, remainder taken from reference TRBV2 and TRBJ1-3, is EPEVTQTPSHQVTQMGQEVILRCVPISNHLYFYWYRQILGQKVEFLVSFYNNEISEKSEIFDDQFSVERPDGSNFTLKIRSTKLEDSAMYFCASRYGNTIYFGEGSWLTVV.